This T cell receptor beta chain was captured by sequencing in a study of cytomegalovirus exposure and HLA in healthy donors. The PCR made use of 60 Vbeta and 13 Jbeta primers. Sequencing used immunoSEQ multiplex PCR; TCRdb keeps in-frame clones, though not all of them. The table has 150,000 or so clones, approximately 80% seen once; the top ten hold 10% to 15%. Trimming removed 4 bases at V and 9 bases at J, with 22 bases between. Germline V gives CDR1 LGHNA, CDR2 YSLEER. This CDR3 comprises 16 residues. Sequenced: PBMCs. The rearrangement uses TRBV4-3 and TRBJ2-1; D possibly corresponds to TRBD2 (7 bases). The sequence was collected from a man between 35 and 55 years old in good health and CMV-seropositive. As DNA, the CDR3 is TGCGCCAGCAGCCGACAGGCCGGGACTAAGCCATCTGAGCAGTTCTTC. It yields the protein CASSRQAGTKPSEQFF.